The sequence of this TCR beta chain was determined in a study of CD8+CD57+ T cells in acquired aplastic anemia. Study details: Across the sorted CD4+ and CD8+ cells, DNA amounts averaged roughly 3.5 ug.

Deletions cut 5 bases from V and 0 bases from J, with 18 bases between. CDR3 size: 17 residues. Germline values: CDR1 SGHVS, CDR2 FNYEAQ. Turning to this clonotype: Its matching antigen is unknown.

Template material for TCR beta VDJ and CDR3 profiling consisted of genomic DNA. A single record per CDR3 protein comes from TCRdb applying MiXCR to the reads. The sample lists roughly 290,000 distinct CDR3 sequences; approximately 58% were seen once. Individuals selected for sequencing had exhibited CD8+CD57+ cell expansion on flow cytometry. Patients were treatment-naive when blood was sampled. Notes on the study in general: The same twenty-nine CD8+ CDR3 sequences occurred in patients and in controls.

This TCR was recovered from a human donor with aplastic anemia. Source material: sorted CD4+, CD8+, or CD8+CD57+ T cells (not recorded which) from PBMCs. The gene calls are TRBV7-6 and TRBJ2-3; the D is unclear. The CDR3 DNA reads TGTGCCAGCAGCCCCGGCCGAGCAGGCGCTAGCACAGATACGCAGTATTTT. This translates into CASSPGRAGASTDTQYF.